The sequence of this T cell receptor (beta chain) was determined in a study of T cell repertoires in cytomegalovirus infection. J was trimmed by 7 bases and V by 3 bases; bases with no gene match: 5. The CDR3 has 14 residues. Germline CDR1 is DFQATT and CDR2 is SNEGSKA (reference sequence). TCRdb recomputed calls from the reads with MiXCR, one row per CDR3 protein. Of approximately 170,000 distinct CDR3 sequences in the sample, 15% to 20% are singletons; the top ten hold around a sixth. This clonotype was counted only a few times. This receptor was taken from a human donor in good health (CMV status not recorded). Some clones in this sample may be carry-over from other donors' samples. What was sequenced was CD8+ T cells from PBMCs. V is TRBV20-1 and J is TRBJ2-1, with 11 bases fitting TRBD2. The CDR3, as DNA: TGCAGTGCTAGCTTGACTAGCGGGGTGAATGAGCAGTTCTTC. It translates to CSASLTSGVNEQFF.